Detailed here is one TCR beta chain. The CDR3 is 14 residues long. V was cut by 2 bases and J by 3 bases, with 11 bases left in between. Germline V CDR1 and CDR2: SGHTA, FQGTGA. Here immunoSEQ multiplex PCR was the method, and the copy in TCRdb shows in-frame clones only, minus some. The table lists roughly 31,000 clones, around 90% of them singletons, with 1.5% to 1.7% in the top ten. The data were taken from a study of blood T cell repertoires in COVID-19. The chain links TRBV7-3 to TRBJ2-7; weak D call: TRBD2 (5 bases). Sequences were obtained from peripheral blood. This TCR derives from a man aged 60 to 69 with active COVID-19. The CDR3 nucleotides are TGTGCCAGCAGCTTAGCTAGCCGGGGCTACGAGCAGTACTTC. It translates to CASSLASRGYEQYF.